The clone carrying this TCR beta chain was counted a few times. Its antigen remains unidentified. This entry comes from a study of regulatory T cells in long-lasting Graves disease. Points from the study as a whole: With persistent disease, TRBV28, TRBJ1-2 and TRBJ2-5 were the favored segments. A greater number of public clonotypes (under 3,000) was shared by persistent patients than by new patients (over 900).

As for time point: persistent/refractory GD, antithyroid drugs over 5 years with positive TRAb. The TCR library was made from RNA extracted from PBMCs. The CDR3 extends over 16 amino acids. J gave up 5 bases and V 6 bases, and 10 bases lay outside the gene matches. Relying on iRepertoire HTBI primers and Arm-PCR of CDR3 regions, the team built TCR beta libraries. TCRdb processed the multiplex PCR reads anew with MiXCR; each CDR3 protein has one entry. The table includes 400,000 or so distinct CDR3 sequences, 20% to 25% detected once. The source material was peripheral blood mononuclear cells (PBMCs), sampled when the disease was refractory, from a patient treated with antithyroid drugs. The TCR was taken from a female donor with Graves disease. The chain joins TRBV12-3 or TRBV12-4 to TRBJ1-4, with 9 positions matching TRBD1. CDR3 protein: CASSSPDRGTNEKLFF. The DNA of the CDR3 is TGTGCCAGCAGCAGCCCGGACAGGGGAACGAATGAAAAACTGTTTTTT.